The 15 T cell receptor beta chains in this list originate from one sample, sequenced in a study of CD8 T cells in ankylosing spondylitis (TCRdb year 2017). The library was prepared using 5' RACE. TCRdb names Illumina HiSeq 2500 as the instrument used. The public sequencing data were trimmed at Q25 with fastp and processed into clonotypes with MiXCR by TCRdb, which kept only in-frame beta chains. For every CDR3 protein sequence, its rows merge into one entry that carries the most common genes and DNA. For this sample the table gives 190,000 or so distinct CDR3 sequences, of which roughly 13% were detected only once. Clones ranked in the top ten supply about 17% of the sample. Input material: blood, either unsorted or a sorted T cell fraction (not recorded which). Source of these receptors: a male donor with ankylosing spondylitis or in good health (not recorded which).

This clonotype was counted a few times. In nucleotides, the CDR3 is TGTGCCTGGAGCGGGAGGTCAGATACGCAGTATTTT. This encodes CAWSGRSDTQYF. The chain has TRBV30 and TRBJ2-3, with 7 bases identical to TRBD2. Germline assignment: CDR1 GTSNPN and CDR2 SVGIG (reference sequence). The CDR3 is 12 amino acids. The ends lost 3 bases at V and 4 bases at J; junction bases unmatched: 1.

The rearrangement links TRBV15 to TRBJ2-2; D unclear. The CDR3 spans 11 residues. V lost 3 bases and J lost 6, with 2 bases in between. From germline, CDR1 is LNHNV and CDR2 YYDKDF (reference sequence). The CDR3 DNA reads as TGTGCCACCAGCAGGGCCGGGGAGCTGTTTTTT. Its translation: CATSRAGELFF.

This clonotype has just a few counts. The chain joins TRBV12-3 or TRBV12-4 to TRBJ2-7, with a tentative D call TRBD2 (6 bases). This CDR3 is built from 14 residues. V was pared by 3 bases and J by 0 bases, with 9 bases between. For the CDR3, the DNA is TGTGCCAGCAGTTTGGAGGGTAACTCCTACGAGCAGTACTTC. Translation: CASSLEGNSYEQYF.

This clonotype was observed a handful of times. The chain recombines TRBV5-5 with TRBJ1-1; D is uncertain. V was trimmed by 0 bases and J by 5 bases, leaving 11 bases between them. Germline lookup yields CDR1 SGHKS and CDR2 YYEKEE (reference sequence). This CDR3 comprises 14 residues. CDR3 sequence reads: CASSLGYGDTEAFF. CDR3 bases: TGTGCCAGCAGCTTGGGGTATGGGGATACTGAAGCTTTCTTT.

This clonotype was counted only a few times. CDR3 amino acids: CASRAGGQFF. DNA for the CDR3: TGTGCCAGCAGAGCAGGCGGGCAGTTCTTC. The rearrangement joins TRBV2 to TRBJ2-1; no firm D call. The ends were cut back, 6 bases at V and 12 bases at J, with 9 bases in the middle. Germline-derived CDR1 and CDR2 are SNHLY and FYNNEI. The CDR3 totals 10 residues.

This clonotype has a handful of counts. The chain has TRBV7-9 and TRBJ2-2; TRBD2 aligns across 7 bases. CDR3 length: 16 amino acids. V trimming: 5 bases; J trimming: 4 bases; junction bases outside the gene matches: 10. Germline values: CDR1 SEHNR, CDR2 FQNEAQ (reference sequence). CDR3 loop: CASSLSAGGGTGELFF. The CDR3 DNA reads TGTGCCAGCAGCCTCTCCGCTGGGGGGGGCACCGGGGAGCTGTTTTTT.

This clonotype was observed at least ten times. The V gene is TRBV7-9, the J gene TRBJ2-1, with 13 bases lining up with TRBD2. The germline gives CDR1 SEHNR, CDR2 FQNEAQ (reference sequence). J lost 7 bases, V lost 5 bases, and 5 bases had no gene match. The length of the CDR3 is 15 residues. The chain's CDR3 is CASSRGTSGTNEQFF. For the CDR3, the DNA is TGTGCCAGCAGCCGCGGGACTAGCGGGACTAATGAGCAGTTCTTC.

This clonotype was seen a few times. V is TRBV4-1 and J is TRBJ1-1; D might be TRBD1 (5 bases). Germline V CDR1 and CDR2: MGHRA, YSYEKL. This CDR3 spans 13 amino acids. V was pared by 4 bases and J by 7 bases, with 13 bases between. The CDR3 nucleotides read TGCGCCAGCAGCCTGACAGTGAGCGATGAAGCTTTCTTT. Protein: CASSLTVSDEAFF.

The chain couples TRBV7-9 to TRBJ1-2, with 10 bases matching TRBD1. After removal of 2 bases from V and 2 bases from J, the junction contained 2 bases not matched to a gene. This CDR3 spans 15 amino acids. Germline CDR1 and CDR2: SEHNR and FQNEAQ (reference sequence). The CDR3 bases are TGTGCCAGCAGCTTAAAGGACAGGGGGAACTATGGCTACACCTTC. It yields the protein CASSLKDRGNYGYTF.

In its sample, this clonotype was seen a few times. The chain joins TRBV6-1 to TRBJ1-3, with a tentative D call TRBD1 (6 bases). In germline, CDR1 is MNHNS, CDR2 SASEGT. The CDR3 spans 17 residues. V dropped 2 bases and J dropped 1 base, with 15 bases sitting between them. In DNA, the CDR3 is TGTGCCAGCAGTGAAAGGGGGACGGCCTGGTCTGGAAACACCATATATTTT. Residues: CASSERGTAWSGNTIYF.

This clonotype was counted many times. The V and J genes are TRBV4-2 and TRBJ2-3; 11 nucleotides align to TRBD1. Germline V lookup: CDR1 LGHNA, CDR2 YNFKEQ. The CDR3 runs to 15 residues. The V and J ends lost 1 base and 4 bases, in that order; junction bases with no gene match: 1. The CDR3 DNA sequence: TGTGCCAGCAGCCAAGGGACAGGGGGCGCAGATACGCAGTATTTT. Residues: CASSQGTGGADTQYF.

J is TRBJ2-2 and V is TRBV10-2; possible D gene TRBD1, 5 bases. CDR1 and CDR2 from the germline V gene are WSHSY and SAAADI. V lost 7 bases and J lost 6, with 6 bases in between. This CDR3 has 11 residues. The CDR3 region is CASMGPGELFF. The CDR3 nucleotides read TGCGCCAGCATGGGGCCCGGGGAGCTGTTTTTT.

The CDR3 region is CSVRTVWERLLGSTDTQYF. For the CDR3, the DNA is TGCAGCGTTCGGACGGTCTGGGAGCGCCTCCTGGGTAGCACAGATACGCAGTATTTT. This rearrangement joins TRBV29-1 to TRBJ2-3; D is perhaps TRBD2 (5 bases). The V gene's germline CDR1 is SQVTM and CDR2 ANQGSEA. Trimming took 5 bases from V and 0 from J, leaving 27 bases between them. The CDR3 spans 19 residues.

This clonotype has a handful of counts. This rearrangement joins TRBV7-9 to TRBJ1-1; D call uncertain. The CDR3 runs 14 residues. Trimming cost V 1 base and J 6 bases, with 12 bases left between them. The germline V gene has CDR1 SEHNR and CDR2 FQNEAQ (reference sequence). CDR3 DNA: TGTGCCAGCAGCTTAGTTCGGGGTAACGCTGAAGCTTTCTTT. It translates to CASSLVRGNAEAFF.

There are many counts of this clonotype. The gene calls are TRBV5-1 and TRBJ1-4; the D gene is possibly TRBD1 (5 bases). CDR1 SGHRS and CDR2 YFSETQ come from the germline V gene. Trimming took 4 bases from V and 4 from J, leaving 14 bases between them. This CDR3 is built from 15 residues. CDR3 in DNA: TGCGCCAGCAGCGTGGGTACTGACAGTAATGAAAAACTGTTTTTT. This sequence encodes CASSVGTDSNEKLFF.